A single sample is the source of the 5 T cell receptor beta chains below, sequenced in a study of blood T cell repertoires in COVID-19. The data were produced by immunoSEQ multiplex PCR, yet TCRdb's version contains in-frame clones alone and is incomplete. The sample has roughly 24,000 clones; less than 85% are singletons. The sample taken for sequencing was peripheral blood. The receptors were gathered from a human donor in a cohort sampled during active COVID-19.

The rearrangement links TRBV24-1 to TRBJ2-7, with D perhaps matching TRBD2 (7 bases). The germline gives CDR1 KGHDR, CDR2 SFDVKD. CDR3 size: 18 residues. Deletions cut 0 bases from V and 1 base from J, with 18 bases between. The CDR3 spells CATSDLGGTGGASYEQYF. In nucleotides, the CDR3 is TGTGCCACCAGTGATTTGGGCGGAACTGGGGGGGCTTCCTACGAGCAGTACTTC.

As for this clone: The same CDR3 is also encoded by other DNA sequences in this sample. The chain links TRBV4-3 to TRBJ1-1; 9 positions agree with TRBD1. The CDR3 runs to 15 residues. Germline values: CDR1 LGHNA, CDR2 YSLEER. J lost 4 bases, V lost 3 bases, and 6 bases had no gene match. CDR3 in DNA: TGCGCCAGCAGCCATAGGGACAGGGATTTCACTGAAGCTTTCTTT. Its protein is CASSHRDRDFTEAFF.

The chain joins TRBV6-5 to TRBJ1-4; 10 bases are shared with TRBD1. Germline V lookup: CDR1 MNHEY, CDR2 SVGAGI. Trimming cost V 6 bases and J 6 bases; bases outside gene matches: 7. The CDR3 spans 15 residues. For the CDR3, the DNA is TGTGCCAGCAGCGGGACAGGGGAGAGGGATGAAAAACTGTTTTTT. It encodes CASSGTGERDEKLFF.

The V gene is TRBV28, the J gene TRBJ1-4; weak D call: TRBD1 (6 bases). Trimming removed 5 bases at V and 7 bases at J, with 20 bases between. The CDR3 sequence is 16 residues long. In germline, CDR1 is MDHEN, CDR2 SYDVKM. CDR3 sequence (DNA): TGTGCCAGCAGTCCGCTCGGGGGGGCGCGGGGTGAAAAACTGTTTTTT. Its protein is CASSPLGGARGEKLFF.

The CDR3 region has the DNA TGCAGCGTTTTGGGACAGGATGGGACCTACACCTTC. Residues: CSVLGQDGTYTF. V is TRBV29-1 and J is TRBJ1-2; 8 positions match TRBD1. With 5 bases clipped from V and 10 bases from J, the junction kept 9 bases outside the gene matches. Germline assignment: CDR1 SQVTM and CDR2 ANQGSEA. There are 12 residues in the CDR3. Based on the CDR3 plus reference TRBV29-1 and TRBJ1-2, the full variable domain is SAVISQKPSRDICQRGTSLTIQCQVDSQVTMMFWYRQQPGQSLTLIATANQGSEATYESGFVIDKFPISRPNLTFSTLTVSNMSPEDSSIYLCSVLGQDGTYTFGSGTRLTVV.